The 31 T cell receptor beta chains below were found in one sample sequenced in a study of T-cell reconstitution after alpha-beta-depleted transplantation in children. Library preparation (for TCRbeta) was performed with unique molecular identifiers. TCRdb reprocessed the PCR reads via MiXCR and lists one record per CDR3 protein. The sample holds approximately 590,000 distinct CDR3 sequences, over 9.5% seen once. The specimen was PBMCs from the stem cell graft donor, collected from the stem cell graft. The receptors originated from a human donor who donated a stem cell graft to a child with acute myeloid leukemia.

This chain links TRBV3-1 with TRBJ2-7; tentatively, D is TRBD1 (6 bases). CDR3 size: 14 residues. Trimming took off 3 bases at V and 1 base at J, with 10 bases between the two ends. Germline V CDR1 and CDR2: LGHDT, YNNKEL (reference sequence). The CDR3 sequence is CASSQRGNSYEQYF. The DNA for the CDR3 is TGTGCCAGCAGCCAGAGGGGGAATTCCTACGAGCAGTACTTC.

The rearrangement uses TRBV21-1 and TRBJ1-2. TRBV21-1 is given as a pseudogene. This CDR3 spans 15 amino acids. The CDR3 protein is CASSDRGGLSYGYTF. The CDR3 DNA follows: TGTGCCAGCAGCGACCGGGGAGGCCTGAGTTATGGCTACACCTTC.

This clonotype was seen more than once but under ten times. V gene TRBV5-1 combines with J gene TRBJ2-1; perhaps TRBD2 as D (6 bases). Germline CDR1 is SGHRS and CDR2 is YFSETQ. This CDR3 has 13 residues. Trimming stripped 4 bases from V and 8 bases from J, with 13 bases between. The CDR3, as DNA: TGCGCCAGCAGCCCTTCTGAGCGGGATGAGCAGTTCTTC. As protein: CASSPSERDEQFF.

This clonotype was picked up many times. The DNA of the CDR3 is TGTGCCAGCAGTCCCGCGGACTATGGCTACACCTTC. Protein: CASSPADYGYTF. The chain recombines TRBV12-3 or TRBV12-4 with TRBJ1-2; unclear D gene. V was shortened by 5 bases and J by 3 bases, with 7 bases between the two germline ends. This CDR3 is 12 amino acids long.

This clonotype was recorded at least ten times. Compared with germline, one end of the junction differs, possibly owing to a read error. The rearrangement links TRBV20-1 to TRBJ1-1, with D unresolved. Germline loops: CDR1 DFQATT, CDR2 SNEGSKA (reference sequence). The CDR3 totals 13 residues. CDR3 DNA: TGCAGTGTTAGACACCCGACGCCGACTGAAGCTTTCTTT. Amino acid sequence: CSVRHPTPTEAFF.

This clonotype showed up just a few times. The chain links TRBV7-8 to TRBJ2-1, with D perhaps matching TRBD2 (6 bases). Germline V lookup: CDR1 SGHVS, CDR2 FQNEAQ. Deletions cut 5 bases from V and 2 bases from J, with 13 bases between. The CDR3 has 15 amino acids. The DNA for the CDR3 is TGTGCCAGCAGCCGGGTGGAGGGGACCTACAATGAGCAGTTCTTC. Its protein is CASSRVEGTYNEQFF.

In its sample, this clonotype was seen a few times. CDR3 bases: TGCGCCAGCAGCGGGGAGGGCTACAATGAGCAGTTCTTC. Its protein is CASSGEGYNEQFF. The chain recombines TRBV5-1 with TRBJ2-1; TRBD2 matches at 7 bases. Per the germline V gene, CDR1 is SGHRS and CDR2 is YFSETQ. The junction had 1 base not matched to a gene; V was cut back by 4 bases and J by 3 bases. This CDR3 is built from 13 residues.

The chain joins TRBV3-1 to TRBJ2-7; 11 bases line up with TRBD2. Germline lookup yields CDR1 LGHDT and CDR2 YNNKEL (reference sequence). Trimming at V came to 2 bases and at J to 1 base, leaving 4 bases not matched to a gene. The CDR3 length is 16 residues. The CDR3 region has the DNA TGTGCCAGCAGCCAATGGGGACTAGCGGAGTCCTACGAGCAGTACTTC. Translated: CASSQWGLAESYEQYF.

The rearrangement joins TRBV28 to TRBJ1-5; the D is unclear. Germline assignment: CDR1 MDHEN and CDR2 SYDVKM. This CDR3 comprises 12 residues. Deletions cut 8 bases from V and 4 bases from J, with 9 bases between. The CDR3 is CASGNLNQPQHF. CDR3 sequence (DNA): TGTGCCAGCGGAAACTTAAATCAGCCCCAGCATTTT.

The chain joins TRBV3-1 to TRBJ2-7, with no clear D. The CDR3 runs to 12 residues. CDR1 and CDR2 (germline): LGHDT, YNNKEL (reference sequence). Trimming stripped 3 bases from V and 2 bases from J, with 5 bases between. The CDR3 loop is CASSHSTYEQYF. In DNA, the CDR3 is TGTGCCAGCAGCCATTCGACCTACGAGCAGTACTTC.

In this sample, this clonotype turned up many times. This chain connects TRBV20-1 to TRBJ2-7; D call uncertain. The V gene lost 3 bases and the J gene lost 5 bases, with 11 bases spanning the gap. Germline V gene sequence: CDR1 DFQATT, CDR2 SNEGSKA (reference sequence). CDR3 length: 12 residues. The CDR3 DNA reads TGCAGTGCTAGCCTAATTAGGCACGAGCAGTACTTC. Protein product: CSASLIRHEQYF.

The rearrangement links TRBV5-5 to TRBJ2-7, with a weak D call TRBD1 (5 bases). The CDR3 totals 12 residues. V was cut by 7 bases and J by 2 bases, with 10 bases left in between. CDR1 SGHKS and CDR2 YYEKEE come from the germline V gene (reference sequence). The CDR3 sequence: CASGATPYEQYF. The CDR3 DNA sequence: TGTGCCAGCGGGGCTACCCCCTACGAGCAGTACTTC. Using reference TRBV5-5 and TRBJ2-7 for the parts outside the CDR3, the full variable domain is DAGVTQSPTHLIKTRGQQVTLRCSPISGHKSVSWYQQVLGQGPQFIFQYYEKEERGRGNFPDRFSARQFPNYSSELNVNALLLGDSALYLCASGATPYEQYFGPGTRLTVT.

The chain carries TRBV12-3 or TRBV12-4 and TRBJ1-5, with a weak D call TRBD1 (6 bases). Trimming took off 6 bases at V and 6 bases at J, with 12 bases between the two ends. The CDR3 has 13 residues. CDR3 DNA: TGTGCCAGCAGGAGCAGGGGCCTTCAGCCCCAGCATTTT. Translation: CASRSRGLQPQHF.

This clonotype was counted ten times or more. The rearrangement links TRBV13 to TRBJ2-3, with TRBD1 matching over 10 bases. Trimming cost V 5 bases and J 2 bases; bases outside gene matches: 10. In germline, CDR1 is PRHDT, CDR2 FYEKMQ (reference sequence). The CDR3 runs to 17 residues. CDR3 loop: CASSLDPGTGVTDTQYF. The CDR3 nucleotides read TGTGCCAGCAGCCTCGATCCCGGGACAGGGGTCACAGATACGCAGTATTTT.

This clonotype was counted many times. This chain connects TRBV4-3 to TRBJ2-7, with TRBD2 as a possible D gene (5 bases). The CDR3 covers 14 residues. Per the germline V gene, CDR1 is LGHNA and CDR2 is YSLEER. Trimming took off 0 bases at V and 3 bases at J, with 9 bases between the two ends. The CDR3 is CASSQDDRGYEQYF. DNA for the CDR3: TGCGCCAGCAGCCAAGATGATCGGGGCTACGAGCAGTACTTC.

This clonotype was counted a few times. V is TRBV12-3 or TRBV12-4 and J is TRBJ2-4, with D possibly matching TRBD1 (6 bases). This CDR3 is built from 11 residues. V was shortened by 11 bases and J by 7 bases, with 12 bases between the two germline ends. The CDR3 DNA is TGTGCCTCTACAAGGGGGAACATTCAGTACTTC. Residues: CASTRGNIQYF.

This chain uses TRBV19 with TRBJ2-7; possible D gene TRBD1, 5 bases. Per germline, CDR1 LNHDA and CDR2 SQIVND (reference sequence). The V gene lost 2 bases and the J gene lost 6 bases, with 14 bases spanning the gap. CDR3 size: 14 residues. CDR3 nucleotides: TGTGCCAGTAGTATATCCGGACAACCGGGCGAGCAGTACTTC. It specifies CASSISGQPGEQYF.

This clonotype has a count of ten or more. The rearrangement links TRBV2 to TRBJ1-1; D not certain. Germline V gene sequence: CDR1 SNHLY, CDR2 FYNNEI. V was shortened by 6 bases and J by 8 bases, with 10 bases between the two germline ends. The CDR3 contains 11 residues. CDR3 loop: CASRAGTEAFF. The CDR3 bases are TGTGCCAGCAGAGCCGGCACCGAAGCTTTCTTT. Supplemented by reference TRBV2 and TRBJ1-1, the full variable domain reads EPEVTQTPSHQVTQMGQEVILRCVPISNHLYFYWYRQILGQKVEFLVSFYNNEISEKSEIFDDQFSVERPDGSNFTLKIRSTKLEDSAMYFCASRAGTEAFFGQGTRLTVV.

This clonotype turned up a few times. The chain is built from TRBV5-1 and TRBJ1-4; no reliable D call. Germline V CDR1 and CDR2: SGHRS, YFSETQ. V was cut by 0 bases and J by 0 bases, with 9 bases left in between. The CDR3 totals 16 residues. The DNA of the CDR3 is TGCGCCAGCAGCTTGGGCGATTTGGCAACTAATGAAAAACTGTTTTTT. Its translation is CASSLGDLATNEKLFF. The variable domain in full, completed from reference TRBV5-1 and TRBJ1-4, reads KAGVTQTPRYLIKTRGQQVTLSCSPISGHRSVSWYQQTPGQGLQFLFEYFSETQRNKGNFPGRFSGRQFSNSRSEMNVSTLELGDSALYLCASSLGDLATNEKLFFGSGTQLSVL.

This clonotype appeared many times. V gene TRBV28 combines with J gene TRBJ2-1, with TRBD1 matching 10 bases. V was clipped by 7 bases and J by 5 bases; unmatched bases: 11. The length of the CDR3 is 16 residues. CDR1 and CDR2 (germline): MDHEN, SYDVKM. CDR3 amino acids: CASTLTGTGANNEQFF. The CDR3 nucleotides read TGTGCCAGCACCCTAACAGGGACAGGGGCCAACAATGAGCAGTTCTTC.

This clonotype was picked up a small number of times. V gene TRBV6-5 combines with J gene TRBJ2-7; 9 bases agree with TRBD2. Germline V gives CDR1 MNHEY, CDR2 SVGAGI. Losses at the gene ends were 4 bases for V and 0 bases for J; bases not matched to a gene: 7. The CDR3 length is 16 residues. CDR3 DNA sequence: TGTGCCAGCAGTTCTCGGACTAGCGCCAGCTCCTACGAGCAGTACTTC. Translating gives CASSSRTSASSYEQYF.

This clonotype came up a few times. The CDR3 loop reads CSASPPGGGSNQPQHF. The CDR3 DNA reads TGCAGTGCTAGCCCCCCCGGGGGTGGTAGCAATCAGCCCCAGCATTTT. The chain links TRBV20-1 to TRBJ1-5; TRBD1 might be the D (5 bases). CDR1 and CDR2 (germline): DFQATT, SNEGSKA (reference sequence). The CDR3 contains 16 residues. The germline V and J ends were trimmed by 3 bases and 0 bases, with 15 bases remaining between them.

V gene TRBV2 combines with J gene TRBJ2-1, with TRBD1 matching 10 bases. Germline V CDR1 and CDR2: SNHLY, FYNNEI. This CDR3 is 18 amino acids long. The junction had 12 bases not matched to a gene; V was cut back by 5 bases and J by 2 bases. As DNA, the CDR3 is TGTGCCAGCAGTTACCCGGGACAGGGGATGGTAACCTACAATGAGCAGTTCTTC. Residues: CASSYPGQGMVTYNEQFF.

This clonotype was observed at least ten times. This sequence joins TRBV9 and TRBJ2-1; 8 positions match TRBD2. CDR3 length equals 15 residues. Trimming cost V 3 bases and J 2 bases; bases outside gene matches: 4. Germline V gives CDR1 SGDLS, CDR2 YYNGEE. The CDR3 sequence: CASSGSGRPYNEQFF. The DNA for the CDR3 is TGTGCCAGCAGCGGGAGCGGGAGACCCTACAATGAGCAGTTCTTC. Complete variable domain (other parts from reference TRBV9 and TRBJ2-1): DSGVTQTPKHLITATGQRVTLRCSPRSGDLSVYWYQQSLDQGLQFLIQYYNGEERAKGNILERFSAQQFPDLHSELNLSSLELGDSALYFCASSGSGRPYNEQFFGPGTRLTVL.

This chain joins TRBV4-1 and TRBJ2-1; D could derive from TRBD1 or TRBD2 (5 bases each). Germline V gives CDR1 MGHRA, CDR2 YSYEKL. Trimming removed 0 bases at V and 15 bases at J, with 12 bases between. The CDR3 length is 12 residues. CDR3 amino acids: CASSQEMGETFF. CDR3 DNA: TGCGCCAGCAGCCAAGAAATGGGGGAAACGTTCTTC.

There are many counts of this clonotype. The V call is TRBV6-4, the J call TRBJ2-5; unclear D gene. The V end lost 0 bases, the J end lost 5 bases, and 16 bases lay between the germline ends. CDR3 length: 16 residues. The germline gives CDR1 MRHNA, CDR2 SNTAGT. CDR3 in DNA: TGTGCCAGCAGTGACTCCAAGATATACATGTCGGAGACCCAGTACTTC. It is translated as CASSDSKIYMSETQYF.

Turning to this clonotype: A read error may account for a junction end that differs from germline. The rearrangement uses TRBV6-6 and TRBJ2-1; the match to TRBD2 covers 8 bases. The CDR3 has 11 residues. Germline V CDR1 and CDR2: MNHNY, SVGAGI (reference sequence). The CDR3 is CASGPDNEQFF. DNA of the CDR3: TGCGCTAGCGGGCCTGACAATGAGCAGTTCTTC.

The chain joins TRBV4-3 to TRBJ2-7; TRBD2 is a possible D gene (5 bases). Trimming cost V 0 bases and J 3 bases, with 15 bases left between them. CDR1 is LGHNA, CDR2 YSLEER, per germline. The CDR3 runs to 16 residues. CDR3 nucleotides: TGCGCCAGCAGCCAAGAGAGGGCGGCTCCGGGCTACGAGCAGTACTTC. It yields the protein CASSQERAAPGYEQYF.

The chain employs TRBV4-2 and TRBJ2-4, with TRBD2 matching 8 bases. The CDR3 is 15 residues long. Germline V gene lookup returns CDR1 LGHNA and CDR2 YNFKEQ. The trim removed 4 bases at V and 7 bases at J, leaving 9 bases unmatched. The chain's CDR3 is CASSRRAGVTNIQYF. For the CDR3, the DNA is TGTGCCAGCAGCCGACGAGCGGGAGTGACGAACATTCAGTACTTC.

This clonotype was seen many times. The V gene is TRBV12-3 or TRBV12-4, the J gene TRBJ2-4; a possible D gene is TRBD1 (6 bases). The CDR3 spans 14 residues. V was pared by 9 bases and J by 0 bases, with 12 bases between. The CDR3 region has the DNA TGTGCCAGTGGGGACACTTTAGCCAAAAACATTCAGTACTTC. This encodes CASGDTLAKNIQYF.

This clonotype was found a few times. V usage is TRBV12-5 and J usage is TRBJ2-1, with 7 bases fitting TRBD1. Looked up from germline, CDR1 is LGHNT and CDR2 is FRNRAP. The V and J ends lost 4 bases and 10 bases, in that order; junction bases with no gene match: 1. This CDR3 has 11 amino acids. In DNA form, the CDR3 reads TGTGCTAGTGGTTGGGACAGAGAGCAGTTCTTC. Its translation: CASGWDREQFF.